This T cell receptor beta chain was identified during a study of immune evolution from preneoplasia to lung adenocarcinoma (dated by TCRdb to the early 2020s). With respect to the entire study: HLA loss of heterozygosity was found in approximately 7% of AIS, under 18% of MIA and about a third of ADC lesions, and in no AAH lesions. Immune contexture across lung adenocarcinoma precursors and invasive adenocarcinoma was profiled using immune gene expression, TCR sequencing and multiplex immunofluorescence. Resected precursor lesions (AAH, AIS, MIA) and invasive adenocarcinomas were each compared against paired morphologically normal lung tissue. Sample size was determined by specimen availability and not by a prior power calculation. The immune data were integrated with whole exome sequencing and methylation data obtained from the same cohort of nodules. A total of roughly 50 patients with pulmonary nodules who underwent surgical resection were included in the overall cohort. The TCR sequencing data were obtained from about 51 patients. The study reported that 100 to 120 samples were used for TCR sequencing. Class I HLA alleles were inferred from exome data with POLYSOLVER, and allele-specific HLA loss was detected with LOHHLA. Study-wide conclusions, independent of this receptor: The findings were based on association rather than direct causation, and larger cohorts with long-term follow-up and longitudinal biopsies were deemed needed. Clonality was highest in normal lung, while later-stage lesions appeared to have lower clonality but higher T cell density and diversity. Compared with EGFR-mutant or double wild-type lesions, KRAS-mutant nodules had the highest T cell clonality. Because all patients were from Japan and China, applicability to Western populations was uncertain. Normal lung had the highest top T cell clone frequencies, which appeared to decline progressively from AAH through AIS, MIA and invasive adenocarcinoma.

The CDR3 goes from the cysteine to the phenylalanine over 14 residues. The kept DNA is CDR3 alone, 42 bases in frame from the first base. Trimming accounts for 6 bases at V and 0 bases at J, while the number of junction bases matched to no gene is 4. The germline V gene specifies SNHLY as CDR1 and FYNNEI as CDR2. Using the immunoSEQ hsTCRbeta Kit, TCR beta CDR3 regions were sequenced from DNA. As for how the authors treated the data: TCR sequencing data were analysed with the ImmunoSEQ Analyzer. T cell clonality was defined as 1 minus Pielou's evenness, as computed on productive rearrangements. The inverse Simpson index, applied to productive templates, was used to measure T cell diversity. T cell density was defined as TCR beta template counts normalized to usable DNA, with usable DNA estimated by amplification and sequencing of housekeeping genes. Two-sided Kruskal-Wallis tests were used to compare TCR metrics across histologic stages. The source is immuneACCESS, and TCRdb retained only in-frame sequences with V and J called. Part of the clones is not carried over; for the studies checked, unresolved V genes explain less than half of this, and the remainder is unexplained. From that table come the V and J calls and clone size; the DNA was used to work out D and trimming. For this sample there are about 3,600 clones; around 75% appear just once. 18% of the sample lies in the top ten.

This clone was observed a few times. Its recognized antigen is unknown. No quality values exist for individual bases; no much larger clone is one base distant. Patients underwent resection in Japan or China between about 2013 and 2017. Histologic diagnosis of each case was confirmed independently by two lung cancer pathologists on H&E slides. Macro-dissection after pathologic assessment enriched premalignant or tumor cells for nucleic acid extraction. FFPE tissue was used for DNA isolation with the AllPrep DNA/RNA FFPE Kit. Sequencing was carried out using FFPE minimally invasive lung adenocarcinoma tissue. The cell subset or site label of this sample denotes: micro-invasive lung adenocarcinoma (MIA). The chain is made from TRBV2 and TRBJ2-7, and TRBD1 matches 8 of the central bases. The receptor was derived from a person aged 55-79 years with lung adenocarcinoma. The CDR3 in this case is CASSGQGSSYEQYF. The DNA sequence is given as TGTGCCAGCAGCGGACAGGGAAGCTCCTACGAGCAGTACTTC.